This T cell receptor beta chain stems from a study of chemoradiotherapy in HPV16-positive cancers. Study details: Candidate HPV-specific clones and shared TCR motifs came from two HPV16-positive patients.

Over chemoradiotherapy, repertoires were sampled more than once. Study findings and constraints: Non-HPV-specific T cells did not expand in tumors during treatment, whereas candidate HPV-specific clones and E7-related motifs did. HPV-specific T cells were functionally defined from only a couple of HPV16-positive patients.

The protocol was immunoSEQ multiplex PCR, while the TCRdb copy is restricted to in-frame clones and leaves out a portion. The table shows 15,000 or so clones, with roughly 91% occurring only once. With regard to this clone: The antigen remains undetermined.

The CDR3 is 14 residues long. V gave up 0 bases and J gave up 7 bases; unmatched junction bases: 4. The germline V gene has CDR1 MNHNY and CDR2 SVGAGI (reference sequence). The chain employs TRBV6-6 and TRBJ2-5; 8 positions agree with TRBD1. Sequenced here: blood, sampled from a patient who underwent chemoradiotherapy. The receptor was derived from a human donor with HPV-associated anogenital cancer. The CDR3 sequence: CASSYSAGGVTQYF. For the CDR3, the DNA is TGTGCCAGCAGTTACTCAGCAGGGGGCGTGACCCAGTACTTC.